The 19 T cell receptor beta chains presented below share a single source sample, sequenced in a study of blood T cell repertoires in COVID-19. Using immunoSEQ multiplex PCR, the repertoire was profiled, and TCRdb retains in-frame clones only, with some absent. The sample holds fewer than 300,000 clones, less than 90% seen once. Sequences were obtained from peripheral blood. The receptors derive from a woman aged 70-85 years with active or convalescent COVID-19.

This clone has a handful of counts. The chain combines TRBV23-1 with TRBJ1-5; tentative D call: TRBD1 (6 bases). TRBV23-1 belongs to the ORF category, with a function that is uncertain. The CDR3 spans 14 residues. V lost 6 bases and J 7 bases, leaving 16 bases between the germline ends. The CDR3 DNA follows: TGCGCCAGCAGCAGTACAGGGAAGGAACAGCCCCAGCATTTT. This translates into CASSSTGKEQPQHF.

The V and J genes are TRBV2 and TRBJ2-2; 9 nucleotides match TRBD1. CDR3 size: 14 residues. Looked up from germline, CDR1 is SNHLY and CDR2 is FYNNEI. V dropped 7 bases and J dropped 6; count of bases not matched to a gene: 6. Here the CDR3 reads CASTRQGGAGELFF. The CDR3 nucleotides read TGTGCCAGCACACGACAGGGGGGAGCCGGGGAGCTGTTTTTT.

The chain recombines TRBV7-2 with TRBJ2-7; D remains unclear. There are 14 residues in the CDR3. The ends were cut back, 5 bases at V and 2 bases at J, with 13 bases in the middle. The germline V gene encodes CDR1 SGHTA and CDR2 FQGNSA. The CDR3 is CASSPDNGAYEQYF. The CDR3, as DNA: TGTGCCAGCAGCCCGGATAATGGAGCCTACGAGCAGTACTTC.

In this sample, this clone turned up a few times. The rearrangement joins TRBV28 to TRBJ2-1, with 8 bases matching TRBD2. The germline CDR1 and CDR2 sequences are MDHEN and SYDVKM. The CDR3 extends over 14 amino acids. Trimming removed 5 bases from V and 8 bases from J; junction bases left unmatched: 8. The CDR3 reads CASSEQREIDEQFF. The CDR3, as DNA: TGTGCCAGCAGTGAGCAGCGGGAGATCGATGAGCAGTTCTTC.

This clone was seen once. This chain uses TRBV18 with TRBJ1-5; possibly TRBD1 for D (5 bases). The germline CDR1 and CDR2 sequences are KGHSH and LQKENI. The CDR3 covers 14 residues. Trimming pared 6 bases from V and 5 bases from J, leaving 14 bases between. CDR3 loop: CASSRGREDQPQHF. The CDR3 coding sequence is TGTGCCAGCTCCCGAGGCAGGGAGGATCAGCCCCAGCATTTT. The complete variable domain, with remaining parts taken from reference TRBV18 and TRBJ1-5, reads NAGVMQNPRHLVRRRGQEARLRCSPMKGHSHVYWYRQLPEEGLKFMVYLQKENIIDESGMPKERFSAEFPKEGPSILRIQQVVRGDSAAYFCASSRGREDQPQHFGDGTRLSIL.

This sequence joins TRBV30 and TRBJ1-2; TRBD1 aligns across 8 bases. Looked up from germline, CDR1 is GTSNPN and CDR2 is SVGIG (reference sequence). The CDR3 contains 13 residues. With 5 bases clipped from V and 8 bases from J, the junction kept 10 bases outside the gene matches. The CDR3 here is CAWALQGVLGYTF. The CDR3 bases are TGTGCCTGGGCCTTACAGGGGGTGTTGGGCTACACCTTC. Together with reference TRBV30 and TRBJ1-2, the CDR3 gives the full variable domain: SQTIHQWPATLVQPVGSPLSLECTVEGTSNPNLYWYRQAAGRGLQLLFYSVGIGQISSEVPQNLSASRPQDRQFILSSKKLLLSDSGFYLCAWALQGVLGYTFGSGTRLTVV.

The chain links TRBV28 to TRBJ1-5; D is unresolved. Between the trimmed V and J ends, which lost 6 bases and 7 bases, there was a span of 10 bases. Germline V gene lookup returns CDR1 MDHEN and CDR2 SYDVKM. The CDR3 spans 12 residues. The CDR3 region is CASRSGLQPQHF. CDR3 bases: TGTGCCAGCAGATCGGGTTTGCAGCCCCAGCATTTT.

The chain links TRBV2 to TRBJ1-6; 8 bases align to TRBD1. Germline CDR1 is SNHLY and CDR2 is FYNNEI. V was pared by 4 bases and J by 9 bases, with 5 bases of the junction left unmatched. The CDR3 covers 14 residues. CDR3 sequence: CASSVRTGTSPLHF. The CDR3 nucleotides are TGTGCCAGCAGTGTCCGGACAGGGACTTCACCCCTCCACTTT.

The chain employs TRBV28 and TRBJ1-4, with D uncertain. The V end was cut by 4 bases, the J end by 6 bases, with 12 bases between. The CDR3 loop spans 14 amino acids. Germline V gives CDR1 MDHEN, CDR2 SYDVKM. In DNA form, the CDR3 reads TGTGCCAGCAGTTCATCTGGGCTTGATGAAAAACTGTTTTTT. It yields the protein CASSSSGLDEKLFF.

The chain employs TRBV29-1 and TRBJ1-2, with 7 nucleotides matching TRBD1. Germline lookup yields CDR1 SQVTM and CDR2 ANQGSEA. The CDR3 loop spans 13 amino acids. V shed 6 bases and J 3 bases; nucleotides not matched to a gene: 7. The CDR3 here is CSVLLQGYYGYTF. In DNA form, the CDR3 reads TGCAGCGTCTTACTACAGGGGTACTATGGCTACACCTTC.

Turning to this clone: Other nucleotide sequences from this sample produce the same CDR3. The chain is built from TRBV5-4 and TRBJ2-3; the match to TRBD2 covers 7 bases. V was clipped by 1 base and J by 1 base; unmatched bases: 0. Germline values: CDR1 SGHNT, CDR2 YYREEE (reference sequence). The CDR3 runs to 14 residues. CDR3 bases: TGTGCCAGCAGCTTGCGGGAGGGCACAGATACGCAGTATTTT. It is translated as CASSLREGTDTQYF.

Regarding this clone: Other DNA sequences in the sample encode the same CDR3. This rearrangement joins TRBV20-1 to TRBJ2-1; tentative D call: TRBD2 (5 bases). V lost 1 base, J lost 7 bases, and 5 bases lay in between. The germline V gene has CDR1 DFQATT and CDR2 SNEGSKA (reference sequence). The CDR3 is 11 amino acids. The chain's CDR3 is CSARGGNEQFF. Written as DNA, the CDR3 is TGCAGTGCTAGAGGCGGGAATGAGCAGTTCTTC.

The chain employs TRBV15 and TRBJ1-2; TRBD1 matches at 7 bases. Trimming took 4 bases from V and 5 from J; bases not matched to a gene: 10. The CDR3 has 15 amino acids. The germline CDR1 and CDR2 sequences are LNHNV and YYDKDF (reference sequence). CDR3 coding DNA: TGTGCCACCAGCAATCCGGTAGGGGGCGGTTATGGCTACACCTTC. Translated, it gives CATSNPVGGGYGYTF.

This chain joins TRBV19 and TRBJ2-3; 12 bases are shared with TRBD2. The CDR3 consists of 16 residues. Trimming took 4 bases from V and 1 from J; bases not matched to a gene: 3. Germline CDR1 reads LNHDA; CDR2 reads SQIVND (reference sequence). DNA for the CDR3: TGTGCCAGTAGTACGGGACTAGCGGGTGGCACAGATACGCAGTATTTT. Amino acid sequence: CASSTGLAGGTDTQYF.

V gene TRBV27 combines with J gene TRBJ2-2, with unresolved D. This CDR3 region has 16 residues. The V gene's germline CDR1 is MNHEY and CDR2 SMNVEV (reference sequence). V was shortened by 7 bases and J by 7 bases, with 22 bases between the two germline ends. The CDR3 here is CASTSPPLMVRGELFF. The CDR3, as DNA: TGTGCCAGCACTAGTCCCCCGCTAATGGTTCGCGGGGAGCTGTTTTTT.

J is TRBJ2-1 and V is TRBV6-5; D is possibly TRBD2 (5 bases). Germline CDR1 reads MNHEY; CDR2 reads SVGAGI. CDR3 length equals 13 residues. V gave up 8 bases and J gave up 6 bases, with 14 bases separating them. The CDR3 reads CASGEGFSNEQFF. In nucleotides, the CDR3 is TGTGCCAGCGGAGAGGGCTTTAGCAATGAGCAGTTCTTC.

This clone appeared a few times. The sample carries other DNA sequences with the same CDR3. The chain links TRBV7-2 to TRBJ1-5; 8 bases map to TRBD1. CDR3 length: 15 residues. V shed 1 base and J 4 bases; nucleotides not matched to a gene: 3. CDR1 and CDR2 from the germline V gene are SGHTA and FQGNSA. The CDR3, as DNA: TGTGCCAGCAGCTTAGGGACAGGGCTGAATCAGCCCCAGCATTTT. Protein: CASSLGTGLNQPQHF.

This clone was counted only a few times. V is TRBV6-5 and J is TRBJ2-1, with 8 bases aligning to TRBD1. CDR1 and CDR2 (germline): MNHEY, SVGAGI. This CDR3 is built from 15 residues. Unmatched junction bases numbered 12, after V lost 6 bases and J lost 8 bases. CDR3 residues: CASSRQGAVFDEQFF. DNA of the CDR3: TGTGCCAGCAGCCGTCAGGGGGCGGTTTTTGATGAGCAGTTCTTC.

The gene calls are TRBV4-2 and TRBJ2-3; TRBD2 matches 8 bases. CDR1 and CDR2 (germline): LGHNA, YNFKEQ. This CDR3 spans 17 amino acids. The trim removed 4 bases at V and 3 bases at J, leaving 12 bases unmatched. The CDR3 sequence is CASSLIRQRELTDTQYF. The CDR3 nucleotides read TGTGCCAGCAGCCTAATCCGTCAGCGGGAGTTGACAGATACGCAGTATTTT.